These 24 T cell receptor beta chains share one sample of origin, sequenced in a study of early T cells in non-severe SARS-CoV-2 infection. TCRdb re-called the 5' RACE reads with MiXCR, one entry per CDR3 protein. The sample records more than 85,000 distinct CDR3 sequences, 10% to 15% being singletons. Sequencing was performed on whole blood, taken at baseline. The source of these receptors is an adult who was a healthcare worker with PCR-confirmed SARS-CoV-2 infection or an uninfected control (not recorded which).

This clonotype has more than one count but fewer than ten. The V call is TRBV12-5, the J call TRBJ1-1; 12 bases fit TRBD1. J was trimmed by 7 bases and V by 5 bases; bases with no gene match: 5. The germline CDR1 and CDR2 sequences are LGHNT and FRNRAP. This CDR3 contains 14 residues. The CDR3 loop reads CASGDRDRGLEAFF. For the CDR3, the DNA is TGTGCTAGTGGTGACCGGGACAGGGGGCTTGAAGCTTTCTTT.

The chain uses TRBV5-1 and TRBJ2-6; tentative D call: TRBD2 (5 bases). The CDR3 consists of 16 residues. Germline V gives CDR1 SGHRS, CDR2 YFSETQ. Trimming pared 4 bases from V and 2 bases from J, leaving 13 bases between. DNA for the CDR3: TGCGCCAGCAGCCCGGACTTACTCCCTGGGGCCAACGTCCTGACTTTC. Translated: CASSPDLLPGANVLTF.

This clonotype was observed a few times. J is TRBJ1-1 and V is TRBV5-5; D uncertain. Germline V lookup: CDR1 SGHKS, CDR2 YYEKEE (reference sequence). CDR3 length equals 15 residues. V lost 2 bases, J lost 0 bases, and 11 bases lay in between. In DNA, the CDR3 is TGTGCCAGCAGCTTTACGGCACGAATGAACACTGAAGCTTTCTTT. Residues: CASSFTARMNTEAFF.

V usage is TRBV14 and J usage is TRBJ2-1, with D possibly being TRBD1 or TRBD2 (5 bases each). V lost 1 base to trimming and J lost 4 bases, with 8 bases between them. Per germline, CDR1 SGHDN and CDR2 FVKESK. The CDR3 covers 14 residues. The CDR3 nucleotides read TGTGCCAGCAGCCAAGTCGGGACGTACAATGAGCAGTTCTTC. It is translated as CASSQVGTYNEQFF.

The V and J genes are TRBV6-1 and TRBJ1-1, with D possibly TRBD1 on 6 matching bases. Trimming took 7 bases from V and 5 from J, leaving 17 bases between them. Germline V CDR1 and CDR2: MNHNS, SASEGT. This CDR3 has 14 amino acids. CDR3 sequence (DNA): TGTGCCAGCACCCAAATGAGAACAGGGACTGAAGCTTTCTTT. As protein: CASTQMRTGTEAFF.

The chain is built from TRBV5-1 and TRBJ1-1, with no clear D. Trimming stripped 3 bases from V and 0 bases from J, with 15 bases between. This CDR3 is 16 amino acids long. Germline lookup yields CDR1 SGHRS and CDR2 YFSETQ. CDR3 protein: CASSSSMTGMNTEAFF. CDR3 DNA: TGCGCCAGCAGCTCGTCTATGACGGGGATGAACACTGAAGCTTTCTTT. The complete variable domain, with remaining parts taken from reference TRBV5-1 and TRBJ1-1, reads KAGVTQTPRYLIKTRGQQVTLSCSPISGHRSVSWYQQTPGQGLQFLFEYFSETQRNKGNFPGRFSGRQFSNSRSEMNVSTLELGDSALYLCASSSSMTGMNTEAFFGQGTRLTVV.

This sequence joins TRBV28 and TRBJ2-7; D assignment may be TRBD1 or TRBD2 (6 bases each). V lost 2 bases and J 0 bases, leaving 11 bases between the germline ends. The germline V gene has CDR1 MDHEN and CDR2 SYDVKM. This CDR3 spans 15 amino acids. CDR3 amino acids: CASSLGGGVSYEQYF. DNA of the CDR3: TGTGCCAGCAGTTTAGGGGGCGGGGTCTCCTACGAGCAGTACTTC.

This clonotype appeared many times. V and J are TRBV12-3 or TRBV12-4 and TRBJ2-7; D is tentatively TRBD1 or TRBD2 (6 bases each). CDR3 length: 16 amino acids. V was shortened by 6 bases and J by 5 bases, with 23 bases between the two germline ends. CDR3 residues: CASRRSPRGGIDEQYF. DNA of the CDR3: TGTGCCAGCAGGCGAAGTCCACGAGGGGGGATCGACGAGCAGTACTTC.

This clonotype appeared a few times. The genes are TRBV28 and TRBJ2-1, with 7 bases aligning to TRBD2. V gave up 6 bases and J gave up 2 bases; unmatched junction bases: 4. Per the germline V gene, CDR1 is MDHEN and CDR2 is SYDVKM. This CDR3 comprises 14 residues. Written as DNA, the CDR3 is TGTGCCAGCAGCCCGAGCGGGGCCTACAATGAGCAGTTCTTC. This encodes CASSPSGAYNEQFF.

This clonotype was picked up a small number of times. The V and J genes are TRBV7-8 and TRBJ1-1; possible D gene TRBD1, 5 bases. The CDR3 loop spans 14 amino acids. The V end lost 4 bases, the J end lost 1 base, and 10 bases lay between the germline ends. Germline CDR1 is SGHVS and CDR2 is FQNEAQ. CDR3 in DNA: TGTGCCAGCAGCTCAAGGACAAGGAACACTGAAGCTTTCTTT. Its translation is CASSSRTRNTEAFF.

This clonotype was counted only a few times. DNA of the CDR3: TGCGCCAGCAGCCAAGATGGGAGGGGGTTTAATGAAAAACTGTTTTTT. Translating gives CASSQDGRGFNEKLFF. This chain connects TRBV4-1 to TRBJ1-4; tentatively, D is TRBD1 (6 bases). The V gene's germline CDR1 is MGHRA and CDR2 YSYEKL. The V gene lost 0 bases and the J gene lost 4 bases, with 12 bases spanning the gap. This CDR3 has 16 amino acids.

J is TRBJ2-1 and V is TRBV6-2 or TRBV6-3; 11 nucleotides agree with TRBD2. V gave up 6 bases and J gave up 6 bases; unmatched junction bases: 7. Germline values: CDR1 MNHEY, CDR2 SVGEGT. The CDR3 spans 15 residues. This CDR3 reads CASRVAGGPGNEQFF. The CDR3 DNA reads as TGTGCCAGCAGAGTAGCGGGAGGGCCGGGCAATGAGCAGTTCTTC.

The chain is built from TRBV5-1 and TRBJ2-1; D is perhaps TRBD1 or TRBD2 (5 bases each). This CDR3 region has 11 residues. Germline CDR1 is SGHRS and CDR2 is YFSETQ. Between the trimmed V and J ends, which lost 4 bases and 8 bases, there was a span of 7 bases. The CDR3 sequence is CASSRDHEQFF. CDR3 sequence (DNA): TGCGCCAGCAGCCGGGACCATGAGCAGTTCTTC.

The CDR3 sequence is CASSAAQGEAFF. The CDR3 region has the DNA TGTGCCAGCTCCGCGGCGCAGGGTGAAGCTTTCTTT. The genes are TRBV18 and TRBJ1-1, with a possible D match to TRBD1 (5 bases). The V end was cut by 6 bases, the J end by 7 bases, with 12 bases between. Germline V gives CDR1 KGHSH, CDR2 LQKENI. This CDR3 spans 12 amino acids.

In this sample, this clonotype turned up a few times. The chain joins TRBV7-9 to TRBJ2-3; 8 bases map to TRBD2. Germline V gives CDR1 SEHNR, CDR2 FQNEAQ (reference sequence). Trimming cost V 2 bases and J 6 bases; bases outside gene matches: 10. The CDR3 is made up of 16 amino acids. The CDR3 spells CASSLFAGGIKDTQYF. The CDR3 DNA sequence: TGTGCCAGCAGCTTATTCGCGGGAGGTATAAAGGATACGCAGTATTTT.

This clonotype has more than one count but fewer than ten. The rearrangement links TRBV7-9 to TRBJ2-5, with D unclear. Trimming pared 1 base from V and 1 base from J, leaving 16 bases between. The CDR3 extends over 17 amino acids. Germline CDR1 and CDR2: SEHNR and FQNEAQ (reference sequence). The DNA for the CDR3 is TGTGCCAGCAGCTTAGGCAGGAGTACCCTGCTCCAAGAGACCCAGTACTTC. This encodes CASSLGRSTLLQETQYF.

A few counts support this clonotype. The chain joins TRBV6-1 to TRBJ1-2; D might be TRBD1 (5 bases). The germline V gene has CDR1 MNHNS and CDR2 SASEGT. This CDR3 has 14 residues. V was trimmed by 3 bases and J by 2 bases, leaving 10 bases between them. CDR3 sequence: CASSEGVTNYGYTF. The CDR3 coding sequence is TGTGCCAGCAGTGAGGGGGTCACGAACTATGGCTACACCTTC.

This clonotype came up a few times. Written as DNA, the CDR3 is TGTGCCAGCAGCCCCGGGACAGGGACGTGGAAGGTATTAGCACAGAGAGAGACCCAGTACTTC. Protein: CASSPGTGTWKVLAQRETQYF. The V call is TRBV9, the J call TRBJ2-5; 9 bases are shared with TRBD1. The CDR3 is 21 residues long. The germline CDR1 and CDR2 sequences are SGDLS and YYNGEE. Trimming removed 4 bases from V and 4 bases from J; junction bases left unmatched: 26.

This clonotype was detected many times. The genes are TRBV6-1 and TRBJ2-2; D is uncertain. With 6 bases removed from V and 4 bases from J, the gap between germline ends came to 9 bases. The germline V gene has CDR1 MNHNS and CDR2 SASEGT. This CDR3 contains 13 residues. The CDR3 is CASSVGPTGELFF. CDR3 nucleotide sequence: TGTGCCAGCAGCGTTGGGCCCACCGGGGAGCTGTTTTTT.

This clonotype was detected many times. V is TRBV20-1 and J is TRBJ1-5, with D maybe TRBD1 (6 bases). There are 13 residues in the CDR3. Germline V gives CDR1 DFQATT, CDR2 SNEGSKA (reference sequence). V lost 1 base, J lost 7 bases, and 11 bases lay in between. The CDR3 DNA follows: TGCAGTGCTAGAGGAAGGGGGTTGCAGCCCCAGCATTTT. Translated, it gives CSARGRGLQPQHF.

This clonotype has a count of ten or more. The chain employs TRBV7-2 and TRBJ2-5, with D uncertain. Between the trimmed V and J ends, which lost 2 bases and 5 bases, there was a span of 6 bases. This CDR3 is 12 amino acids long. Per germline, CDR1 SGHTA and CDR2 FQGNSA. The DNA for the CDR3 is TGTGCCAGCAGCTTACCGCGGGAGACCCAGTACTTC. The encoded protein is CASSLPRETQYF.

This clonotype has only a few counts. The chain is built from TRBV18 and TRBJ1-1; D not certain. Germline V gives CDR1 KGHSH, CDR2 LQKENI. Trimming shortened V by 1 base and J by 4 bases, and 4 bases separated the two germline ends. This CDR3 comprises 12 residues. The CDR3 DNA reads TGTGCCAGCTCACCACGTACCACTGAAGCTTTCTTT. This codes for CASSPRTTEAFF.

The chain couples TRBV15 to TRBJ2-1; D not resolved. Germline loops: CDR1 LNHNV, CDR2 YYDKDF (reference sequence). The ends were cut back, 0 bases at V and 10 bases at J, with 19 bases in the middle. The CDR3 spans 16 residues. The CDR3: CATSRDIGRRSREQFF. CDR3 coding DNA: TGTGCCACCAGCAGAGATATTGGCCGACGATCGAGAGAGCAGTTCTTC.

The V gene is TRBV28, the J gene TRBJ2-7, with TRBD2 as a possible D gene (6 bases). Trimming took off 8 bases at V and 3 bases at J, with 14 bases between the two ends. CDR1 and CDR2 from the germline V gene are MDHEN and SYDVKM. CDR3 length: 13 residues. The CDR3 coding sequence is TGTGCCAGCTCCGCGGGACCGATCTACGAGCAGTACTTC. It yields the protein CASSAGPIYEQYF.